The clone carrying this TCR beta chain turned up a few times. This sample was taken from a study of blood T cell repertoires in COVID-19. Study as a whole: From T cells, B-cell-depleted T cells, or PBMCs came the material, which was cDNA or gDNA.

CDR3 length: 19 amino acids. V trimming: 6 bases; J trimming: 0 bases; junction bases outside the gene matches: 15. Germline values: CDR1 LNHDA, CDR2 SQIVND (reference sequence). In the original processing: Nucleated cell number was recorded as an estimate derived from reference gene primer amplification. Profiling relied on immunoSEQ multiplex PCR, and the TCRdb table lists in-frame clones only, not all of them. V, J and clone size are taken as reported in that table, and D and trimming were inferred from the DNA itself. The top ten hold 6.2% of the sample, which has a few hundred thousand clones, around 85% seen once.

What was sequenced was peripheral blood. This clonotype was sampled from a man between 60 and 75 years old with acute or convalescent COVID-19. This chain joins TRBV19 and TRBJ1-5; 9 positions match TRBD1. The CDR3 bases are TGTGCCAGTAGACGGACCCTTGGACAGGGGCGACATAGCAATCAGCCCCAGCATTTT. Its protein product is CASRRTLGQGRHSNQPQHF.